A single sample is the source of the 25 T cell receptor beta chains below, sequenced in a study of regulatory T cells in long-lasting Graves disease (dated by TCRdb to the early 2020s). Library creation used multiplex PCR. Instrument on record: Illumina HiSeq 4000. CDR3 regions were amplified by Arm-PCR with iRepertoire HTBI primers to construct TCR beta libraries. TCRdb trimmed public reads at Q25 via fastp, called clones via MiXCR and kept in-frame beta chains. Each entry merges the rows of one CDR3 protein and shows their most common DNA and genes. The sample table lists hundreds of thousands of distinct CDR3 sequences, roughly 16% of them with a count of one. The top ten constitute 15% to 20% of the sample. The time point label here, explained by the study, means: newly diagnosed GD, antithyroid drugs for less than 3 months. For both TCR sequencing and RNA sequencing, RNA was extracted from PBMCs in TRIzol.

The sample was also linked to a second study, of T cells in Graves' hyperthyroidism and ophthalmopathy.

This sample comprised peripheral blood mononuclear cells (PBMCs), obtained at new diagnosis, from a patient treated with antithyroid drugs. The receptors here all came from a woman aged 30 to 39 with Graves disease. Donor details come from another sample of the same person, matched by shared clones.

The J gene is TRBJ2-2, the V gene TRBV27; D is uncertain. The germline gives CDR1 MNHEY, CDR2 SMNVEV (reference sequence). The V end was cut by 3 bases, the J end by 8 bases, with 13 bases between. The CDR3 covers 14 residues. The CDR3 region has the DNA TGTGCCAGCAGTTTTCTGCAGACCCGAGGGGAGCTGTTTTTT. This translates into CASSFLQTRGELFF.

Ten or more counts support this clonotype. The chain joins TRBV28 to TRBJ2-7, with 8 bases matching TRBD2. This CDR3 has 11 residues. Looked up from germline, CDR1 is MDHEN and CDR2 is SYDVKM. Trimming cost V 8 bases and J 6 bases; bases outside gene matches: 3. The CDR3 sequence: CASGTRSEQYF. CDR3 bases: TGTGCCAGCGGGACTAGATCCGAGCAGTACTTC.

Only a few counts were recorded for this clonotype. This chain connects TRBV19 to TRBJ2-3; 12 bases align to TRBD2. CDR3 size: 16 residues. Germline V gene data show CDR1 as LNHDA and CDR2 as SQIVND (reference sequence). Trimming cost V 4 bases and J 1 base; bases outside gene matches: 3. The CDR3 reads CASSKLAGGRTDTQYF. The DNA for the CDR3 is TGTGCCAGTAGTAAACTAGCGGGGGGTCGCACAGATACGCAGTATTTT.

Ten or more counts support this clonotype. The gene calls are TRBV2 and TRBJ1-4, with D possibly TRBD1 on 6 matching bases. Trimming removed 6 bases from V and 8 bases from J, with 16 bases in between. Per the germline V gene, CDR1 is SNHLY and CDR2 is FYNNEI. This CDR3 region has 14 residues. The CDR3 coding sequence is TGTGCCAGCAGCAAACAGGGTGTTGGGGAAAAACTGTTTTTT. Its translation is CASSKQGVGEKLFF.

This clonotype was picked up many times. The rearrangement joins TRBV15 to TRBJ2-1; D unresolved. Germline V CDR1 and CDR2: LNHNV, YYDKDF (reference sequence). This CDR3 is built from 13 residues. V shed 3 bases and J shed 7 bases, with 10 bases lying between them. The CDR3 DNA follows: TGTGCCACCAGCAGGGACCCTAGGAATGAGCAGTTCTTC. Encoded protein: CATSRDPRNEQFF.

The chain has TRBV5-1 and TRBJ2-7; 8 bases are shared with TRBD1. CDR3 size: 16 residues. The germline V gene encodes CDR1 SGHRS and CDR2 YFSETQ. Trimming took 2 bases from V and 5 from J; bases not matched to a gene: 12. The DNA of the CDR3 is TGCGCCAGCAGCTTACTCACTGTCAGGGGGCATCACGAGCAGTACTTC. Translation: CASSLLTVRGHHEQYF.

A single count supports this clonotype. The J gene is TRBJ1-6, the V gene TRBV6-2 or TRBV6-3; tentatively, D is TRBD1 (5 bases). The V and J ends lost 6 bases and 7 bases respectively, with 22 bases between them. The length of the CDR3 is 17 residues. Germline CDR1 reads MNHEY; CDR2 reads SVGEGT. For the CDR3, the DNA is TGTGCCAGCAGACCGGGCCGCCGGGAAGGGACGAATTCACCCCTCCACTTT. Amino acids: CASRPGRREGTNSPLHF.

Only a few counts were recorded for this clonotype. The rearrangement links TRBV4-1 to TRBJ2-5, with 11 positions matching TRBD2. Looked up from germline, CDR1 is MGHRA and CDR2 is YSYEKL. The CDR3 runs 17 residues. Trimming at V came to 0 bases and at J to 2 bases, leaving 5 bases not matched to a gene. For the CDR3, the DNA is TGCGCCAGCAGCCAAGATAGGGGGACTAGCGGTCAAGAGACCCAGTACTTC. This encodes CASSQDRGTSGQETQYF.

This clonotype showed up many times. The chain links TRBV29-1 to TRBJ2-5; D is unresolved. V was trimmed by 5 bases and J by 4 bases, leaving 14 bases between them. Germline CDR1 SQVTM, CDR2 ANQGSEA. The CDR3 contains 13 residues. CDR3 in amino acids: CSVPAALRETQYF. In DNA, the CDR3 is TGCAGCGTTCCCGCGGCGTTGAGAGAGACCCAGTACTTC.

The V gene is TRBV29-1, the J gene TRBJ2-1; D possibly corresponds to TRBD1 (5 bases). The V gene's germline CDR1 is SQVTM and CDR2 ANQGSEA. This CDR3 region has 16 residues. Between the trimmed V and J ends, which lost 4 bases and 7 bases, there was a span of 23 bases. DNA of the CDR3: TGCAGCGTTGCCCCTCCCGTGGTGGACAAACTAAATGAGCAGTTCTTC. Translating gives CSVAPPVVDKLNEQFF.

This clonotype was detected many times. The chain uses TRBV30 and TRBJ1-2; D ambiguous. CDR1 is GTSNPN and CDR2 is SVGIG in the germline V gene (reference sequence). The CDR3 is made up of 12 amino acids. The V and J ends lost 1 base and 6 bases respectively, with 9 bases between them. The CDR3 DNA sequence: TGTGCCTGGAGTGAGGGCTGGGATGGCTACACCTTC. Amino acids: CAWSEGWDGYTF. Combining the CDR3 with reference TRBV30 and TRBJ1-2 gives the whole variable domain SQTIHQWPATLVQPVGSPLSLECTVEGTSNPNLYWYRQAAGRGLQLLFYSVGIGQISSEVPQNLSASRPQDRQFILSSKKLLLSDSGFYLCAWSEGWDGYTFGSGTRLTVV.

On this clonotype: The missing conserved phenylalanine or tryptophan at the end of this CDR3 makes a read error likely. The chain links TRBV19 to TRBJ2-1, with a weak D call TRBD2 (6 bases). Trimming removed 6 bases from V and 7 bases from J, with 16 bases in between. This CDR3 contains 14 residues. In germline, CDR1 is LNHDA, CDR2 SQIVND (reference sequence). CDR3 in DNA: TGTGCCAGTAGGGATATGGGGGGATTTAATGAGCAGTTCCTC. Protein: CASRDMGGFNEQFL.

The V and J genes are TRBV10-3 and TRBJ2-2; TRBD1 matches 7 bases. The CDR3 contains 16 residues. V was pared by 0 bases and J by 4 bases, with 5 bases of the junction left unmatched. CDR1 is ENHRY, CDR2 SYGVKD, per germline. CDR3 loop: CAISESTGRGTGELFF. CDR3 nucleotides: TGTGCCATCAGTGAGTCGACAGGGCGCGGCACCGGGGAGCTGTTTTTT.

J is TRBJ1-3 and V is TRBV7-2; D gene uncertain. V was trimmed by 10 bases and J by 0 bases, leaving 10 bases between them. Germline V gene lookup returns CDR1 SGHTA and CDR2 FQGNSA. The CDR3 length is 13 residues. The CDR3 is CATATNSGNTIYF. The CDR3 DNA is TGTGCCACCGCGACAAACTCTGGAAACACCATATATTTT.

This clonotype was seen at least ten times. The chain links TRBV7-2 to TRBJ2-5; the match to TRBD1 covers 9 bases. The junction had 13 bases not matched to a gene; V was cut back by 4 bases and J by 7 bases. Germline V gives CDR1 SGHTA, CDR2 FQGNSA. This CDR3 is built from 16 residues. CDR3 region: CASSSAHRGRVGTQYF. For the CDR3, the DNA is TGTGCCAGCAGCTCAGCTCACAGGGGGCGAGTTGGGACCCAGTACTTC.

This clonotype has a handful of counts. This chain joins TRBV5-6 and TRBJ2-7; D ambiguous. Germline CDR1 is SGHDT and CDR2 is YYEEEE. Trimming removed 4 bases at V and 9 bases at J, with 14 bases between. CDR3 length: 12 residues. The DNA for the CDR3 is TGTGCCAGCAGCCGTTCGAACTCGAGGCAGTACTTC. It yields the protein CASSRSNSRQYF.

This clonotype appeared a single time. A junction boundary mismatches the germline segment, possibly from a read error. This rearrangement joins TRBV11-2 to TRBJ2-2; D tentatively reads TRBD1 or TRBD2 (5 bases each). Germline V gene data show CDR1 as SGHAT and CDR2 as FQNNGV. The CDR3 has 17 amino acids. In DNA, the CDR3 is TGTGCCATCAGCTTAGAGGGGCTAGTAAGGGACACCGGGGAGCTGTTTTTT. Encoded protein: CAISLEGLVRDTGELFF. Variable domain in full (rest from reference TRBV11-2 and TRBJ2-2): EAGVAQSPRYKIIEKRQSVAFWCNPISGHATLYWYQQILGQGPKLLIQFQNNGVVDDSQLPKDRFSAERLKGVDSTLKIQPAKLEDSAVYLCAISLEGLVRDTGELFFGEGSRLTVL.

Comment on this clonotype: This may come from a read error, since a much larger clone is one base off. The chain is built from TRBV27 and TRBJ2-3, with 9 bases identical to TRBD1. There are 15 residues in the CDR3. Looked up from germline, CDR1 is MNHEY and CDR2 is SMNVEV (reference sequence). CDR3 in DNA: TGTGTCAGCAGGCTGGGGACAGGGATCACAGATACGCAGTATTTT. This encodes CVSRLGTGITDTQYF.

This clonotype was observed a few times. The chain couples TRBV5-1 to TRBJ2-7, with TRBD2 identical over 10 bases. CDR3 length equals 13 residues. Trimming at V came to 4 bases and at J to 7 bases, leaving 5 bases not matched to a gene. From germline, CDR1 is SGHRS and CDR2 YFSETQ. As DNA, the CDR3 is TGCGCCAGCAGCCCGGGACTAGCGAAAGAGCAGTACTTC. This translates into CASSPGLAKEQYF.

The chain has TRBV11-2 and TRBJ2-1, with 7 bases fitting TRBD2. The CDR3 is made up of 16 amino acids. CDR1 SGHAT and CDR2 FQNNGV come from the germline V gene. With V trimmed by 1 base and J by 12 bases, 15 bases remained unmatched. As DNA, the CDR3 is TGTGCCAGCAGCTTAGGGCTCGCGGGAGAACAATTAAGGCAGTTCTTC. This codes for CASSLGLAGEQLRQFF.

This clonotype was picked up many times. J is TRBJ1-1 and V is TRBV25-1; D not certain. The germline V gene encodes CDR1 MGHDK and CDR2 SYGVNS. Between the trimmed V and J ends, which lost 7 bases and 1 base, there was a span of 10 bases. The CDR3 length is 13 residues. The CDR3 loop reads CASKNDGNTEAFF. CDR3 DNA sequence: TGTGCCAGCAAGAATGACGGGAACACTGAAGCTTTCTTT. Drawing the rest from reference TRBV25-1 and TRBJ1-1, the complete variable domain is EADIYQTPRYLVIGTGKKITLECSQTMGHDKMYWYQQDPGMELHLIHYSYGVNSTEKGDLSSESTVSRIRTEHFPLTLESARPSHTSQYLCASKNDGNTEAFFGQGTRLTVV.

This clonotype came up many times. The V gene is TRBV7-8, the J gene TRBJ1-4; perhaps TRBD1 as D (5 bases). The CDR3 runs 13 residues. From germline, CDR1 is SGHVS and CDR2 FQNEAQ. Trimming shortened V by 5 bases and J by 4 bases, and 8 bases separated the two germline ends. The CDR3 coding sequence is TGTGCCAGCAGCCGGGACCTTAATGAAAAACTGTTTTTT. Translation gives CASSRDLNEKLFF.

There are many counts of this clonotype. The chain employs TRBV12-3 or TRBV12-4 and TRBJ2-7; the match to TRBD2 covers 11 bases. The CDR3 extends over 17 amino acids. The junction had 10 bases not matched to a gene; V was cut back by 4 bases and J by 2 bases. The CDR3 reads CASSSPHELAGAYEQYF. In nucleotides, the CDR3 is TGTGCCAGCAGTTCCCCCCACGAACTAGCGGGGGCCTACGAGCAGTACTTC.

This clonotype was detected many times. CDR3 coding DNA: TGTGCCAGCAGCTCTGGTGTTCGTGAAGCTTTCTTT. Protein: CASSSGVREAFF. V gene TRBV12-3 or TRBV12-4 combines with J gene TRBJ1-1; D gene ambiguous. V was trimmed by 6 bases and J by 7 bases, leaving 12 bases between them. The CDR3 spans 12 residues.

This clonotype has a count of ten or more. This rearrangement joins TRBV7-3 to TRBJ2-3, with TRBD2 identical over 10 bases. With V trimmed by 5 bases and J by 4 bases, 3 bases remained unmatched. Germline assignment: CDR1 SGHTA and CDR2 FQGTGA. The CDR3 is 14 amino acids. CDR3 coding DNA: TGTGCCAGCAGCCCCCTAGCGGGAGCAGATACGCAGTATTTT. It encodes CASSPLAGADTQYF.